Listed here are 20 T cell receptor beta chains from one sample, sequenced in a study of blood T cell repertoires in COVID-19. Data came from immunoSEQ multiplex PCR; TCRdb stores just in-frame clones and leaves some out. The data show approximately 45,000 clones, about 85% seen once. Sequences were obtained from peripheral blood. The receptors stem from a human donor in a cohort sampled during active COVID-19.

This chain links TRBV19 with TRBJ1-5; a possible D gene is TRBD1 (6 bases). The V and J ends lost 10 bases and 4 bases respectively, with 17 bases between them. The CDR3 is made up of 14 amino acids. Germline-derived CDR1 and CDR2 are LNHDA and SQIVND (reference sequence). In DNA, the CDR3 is TGTGCCACGAATAAGGACAGCCGGAATCAGCCCCAGCATTTT. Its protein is CATNKDSRNQPQHF.

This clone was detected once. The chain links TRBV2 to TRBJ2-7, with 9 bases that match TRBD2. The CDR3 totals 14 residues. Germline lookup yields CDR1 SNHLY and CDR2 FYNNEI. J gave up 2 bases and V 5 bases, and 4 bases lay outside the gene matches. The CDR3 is CASSLSGGTYEQYF. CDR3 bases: TGTGCCAGCAGTCTTAGCGGGGGTACCTACGAGCAGTACTTC.

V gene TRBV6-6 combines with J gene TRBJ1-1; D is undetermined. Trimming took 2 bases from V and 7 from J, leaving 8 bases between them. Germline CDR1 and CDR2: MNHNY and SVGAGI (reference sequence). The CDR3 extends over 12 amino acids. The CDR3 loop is CASSYGHLEAFF. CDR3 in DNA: TGTGCCAGCAGTTACGGCCACCTTGAAGCTTTCTTT.

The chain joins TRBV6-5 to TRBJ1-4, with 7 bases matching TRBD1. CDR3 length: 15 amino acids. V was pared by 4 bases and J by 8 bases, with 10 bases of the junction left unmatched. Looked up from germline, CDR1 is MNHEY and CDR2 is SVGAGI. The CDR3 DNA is TGTGCCAGCAGTTTTTCCGGGACAGTCACAGAAAAACTGTTTTTT. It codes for CASSFSGTVTEKLFF.

CDR3 region: CASSTPRSSSYNEQFF. DNA of the CDR3: TGTGCCAGCAGTACCCCACGTTCGAGCTCCTACAATGAGCAGTTCTTC. The chain recombines TRBV6-2 or TRBV6-3 with TRBJ2-1; D remains unclear. CDR3 length: 16 amino acids. Trimming took off 5 bases at V and 0 bases at J, with 14 bases between the two ends. Germline loops: CDR1 MNHEY, CDR2 SVGEGT.

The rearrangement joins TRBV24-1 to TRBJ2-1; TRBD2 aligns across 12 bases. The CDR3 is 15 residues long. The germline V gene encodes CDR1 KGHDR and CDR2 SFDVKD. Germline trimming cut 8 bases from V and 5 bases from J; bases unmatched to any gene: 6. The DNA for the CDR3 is TGTGCCACCACTAGCGGGAGGGCCGTAGACAATGAGCAGTTCTTC. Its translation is CATTSGRAVDNEQFF.

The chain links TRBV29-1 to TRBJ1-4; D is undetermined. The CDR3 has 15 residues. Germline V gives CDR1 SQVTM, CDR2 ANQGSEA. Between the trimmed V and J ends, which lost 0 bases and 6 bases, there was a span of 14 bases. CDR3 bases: TGCAGCGTTGAAGATCCGAGCCTGGGCCATGAAAAACTGTTTTTT. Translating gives CSVEDPSLGHEKLFF. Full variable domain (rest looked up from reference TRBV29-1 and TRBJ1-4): SAVISQKPSRDICQRGTSLTIQCQVDSQVTMMFWYRQQPGQSLTLIATANQGSEATYESGFVIDKFPISRPNLTFSTLTVSNMSPEDSSIYLCSVEDPSLGHEKLFFGSGTQLSVL.

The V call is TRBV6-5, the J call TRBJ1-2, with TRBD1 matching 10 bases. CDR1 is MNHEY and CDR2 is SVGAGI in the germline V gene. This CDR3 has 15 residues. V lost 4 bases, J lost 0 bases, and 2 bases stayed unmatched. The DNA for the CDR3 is TGTGCCAGCAGTTGGACAGGGGGATCTAACTATGGCTACACCTTC. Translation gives CASSWTGGSNYGYTF.

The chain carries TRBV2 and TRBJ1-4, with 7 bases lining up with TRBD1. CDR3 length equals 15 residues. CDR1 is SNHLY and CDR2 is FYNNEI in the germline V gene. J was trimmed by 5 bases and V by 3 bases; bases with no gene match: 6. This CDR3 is CASSDSGQRNEKLFF. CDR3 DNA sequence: TGTGCCAGCAGTGACTCGGGACAGAGAAATGAAAAACTGTTTTTT.

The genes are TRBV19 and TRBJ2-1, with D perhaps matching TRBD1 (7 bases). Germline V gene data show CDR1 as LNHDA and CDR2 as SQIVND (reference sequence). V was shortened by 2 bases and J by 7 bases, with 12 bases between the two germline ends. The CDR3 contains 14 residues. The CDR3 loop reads CASSIQGGRNEQFF. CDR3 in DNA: TGTGCCAGTAGTATACAGGGGGGTAGAAATGAGCAGTTCTTC.

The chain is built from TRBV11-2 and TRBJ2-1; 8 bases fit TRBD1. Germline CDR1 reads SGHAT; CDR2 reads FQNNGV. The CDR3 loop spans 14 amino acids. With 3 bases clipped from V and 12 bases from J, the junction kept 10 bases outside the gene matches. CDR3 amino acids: CASSFGGQARWQFF. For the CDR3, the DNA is TGTGCCAGCAGCTTTGGGGGACAGGCCAGGTGGCAGTTCTTC.

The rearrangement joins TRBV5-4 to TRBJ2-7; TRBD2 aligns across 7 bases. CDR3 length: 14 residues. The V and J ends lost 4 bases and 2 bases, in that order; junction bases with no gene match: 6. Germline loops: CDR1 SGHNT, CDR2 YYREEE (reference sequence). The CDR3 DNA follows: TGTGCCAGCAGCACCGGACTAGACACCTACGAGCAGTACTTC. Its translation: CASSTGLDTYEQYF. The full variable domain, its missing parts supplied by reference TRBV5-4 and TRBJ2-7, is ETGVTQSPTHLIKTRGQQVTLRCSSQSGHNTVSWYQQALGQGPQFIFQYYREEENGRGNFPPRFSGLQFPNYSSELNVNALELDDSALYLCASSTGLDTYEQYFGPGTRLTVT.

CDR3 amino acids: CASSFTGTAEAFF. The CDR3, as DNA: TGTGCCAGCAGTTTCACCGGGACAGCCGAAGCTTTCTTT. This sequence joins TRBV27 and TRBJ1-1; 7 positions match TRBD1. V shed 3 bases, J shed 8 bases, and the junction held 6 bases outside the gene matches. Germline CDR1 is MNHEY and CDR2 is SMNVEV (reference sequence). This CDR3 has 13 amino acids.

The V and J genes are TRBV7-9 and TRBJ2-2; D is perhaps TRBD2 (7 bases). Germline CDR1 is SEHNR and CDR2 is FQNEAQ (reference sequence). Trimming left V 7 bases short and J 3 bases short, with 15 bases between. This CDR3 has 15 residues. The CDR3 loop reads CASTPPGGHTGELFF. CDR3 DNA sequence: TGTGCCAGCACCCCACCCGGGGGGCACACCGGGGAGCTGTTTTTT.

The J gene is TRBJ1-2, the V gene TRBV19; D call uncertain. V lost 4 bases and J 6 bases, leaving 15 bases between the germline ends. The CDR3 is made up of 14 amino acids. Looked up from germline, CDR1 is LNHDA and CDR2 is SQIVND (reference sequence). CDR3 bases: TGTGCCAGTAGTAGACCCGATTGGAGGCATGGCTACACCTTC. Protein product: CASSRPDWRHGYTF.

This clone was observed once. In nucleotides, the CDR3 is TGTGCCAGCAGCGTAGTGGACAGGGTTGCAGGGGAGCTGTTTTTT. Translating gives CASSVVDRVAGELFF. The chain has TRBV9 and TRBJ2-2; 8 bases map to TRBD1. This CDR3 contains 15 residues. J was trimmed by 8 bases and V by 0 bases; bases with no gene match: 6. Germline V gene data show CDR1 as SGDLS and CDR2 as YYNGEE.

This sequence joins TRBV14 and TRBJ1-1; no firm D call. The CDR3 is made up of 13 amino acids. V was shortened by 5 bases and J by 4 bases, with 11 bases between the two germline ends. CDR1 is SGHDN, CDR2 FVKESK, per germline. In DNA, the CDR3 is TGTGCCAGCAGCTCCGAGGATGCCACTGAAGCTTTCTTT. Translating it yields CASSSEDATEAFF.

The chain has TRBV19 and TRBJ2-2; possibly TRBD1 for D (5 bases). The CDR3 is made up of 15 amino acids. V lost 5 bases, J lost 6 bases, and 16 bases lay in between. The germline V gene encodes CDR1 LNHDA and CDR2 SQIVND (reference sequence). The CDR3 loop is CASSVQGWKPGELFF. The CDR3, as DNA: TGTGCCAGTAGTGTGCAGGGATGGAAGCCCGGGGAGCTGTTTTTT.

The CDR3 DNA reads as TGCGCCAGCAGCTTAATGGGGCTCAATCAGCCCCAGCATTTT. It codes for CASSLMGLNQPQHF. The genes are TRBV5-1 and TRBJ1-5, with D tentatively TRBD1 (5 bases). With 2 bases removed from V and 3 bases from J, the gap between germline ends came to 9 bases. The V gene's germline CDR1 is SGHRS and CDR2 YFSETQ. CDR3 length equals 14 residues.

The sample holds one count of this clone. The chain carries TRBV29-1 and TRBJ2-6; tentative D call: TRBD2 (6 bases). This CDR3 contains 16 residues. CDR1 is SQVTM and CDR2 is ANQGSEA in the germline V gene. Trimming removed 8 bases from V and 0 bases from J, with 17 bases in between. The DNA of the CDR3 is TGCAGCCCCGAAGCGGGCAGGAGCTCTGGGGCCAACGTCCTGACTTTC. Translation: CSPEAGRSSGANVLTF.